What follows is one T cell receptor beta chain and its context. Only CD45RO-negative cells positively selected for CCR7 counted as naive CD8 cells, so terminally differentiated effector memory CD45RA+ cells were excluded. This entry comes from a study of shared clonotypes between healthy human individuals. Study overall: A couple of women and a few men aged 18 to 49 made up the donors.

For every subset, genomic DNA was evenly distributed across several immunoSEQ plates. Data came from immunoSEQ multiplex PCR; TCRdb stores just in-frame clones and leaves some out. The table records about 2,100,000 clones, about 93% of them present only once. V dropped 1 base and J dropped 5 bases, with 11 bases sitting between them. CDR1 MNHEY and CDR2 SMNVEV come from the germline V gene (reference sequence). The CDR3 length is 14 residues. This chain uses TRBV27 with TRBJ2-5; D call uncertain. The sample taken for sequencing was naive CD8+ T cells from PBMCs. The receptor was derived from a young man in good health. Some clones in this sample may be carry-over from other donors' samples. Here the CDR3 reads CASSLFGLRETQYF. CDR3 sequence (DNA): TGTGCCAGCAGTTTATTCGGGTTGAGGGAGACCCAGTACTTC.